What follows is one T cell receptor (beta chain) and its context. Its antigen is currently unknown. Time point noted: newly diagnosed GD, antithyroid drugs for less than 3 months. PBMCs were the source of the RNA used for TCR sequencing. The data were obtained in a study of regulatory T cells in long-lasting Graves disease. Study-level findings and limits: Relative to newly diagnosed Graves' patients, persistent ones had lower TCR diversity.

This CDR3 is built from 12 residues. Germline V gives CDR1 MNHNS, CDR2 SASEGT. V shed 3 bases and J shed 12 bases, with 12 bases lying between them. Arm-PCR of CDR3 regions and iRepertoire HTBI primers were used to build TCR beta libraries. TCRdb processed the multiplex PCR reads anew with MiXCR; each CDR3 protein has one entry. The profile shows hundreds of thousands of distinct CDR3 sequences, around 15% of them singletons. The chain recombines TRBV6-1 with TRBJ2-1; the D gene is possibly TRBD1 (5 bases). The sequenced sample was peripheral blood mononuclear cells (PBMCs), obtained at new diagnosis, from a patient treated with antithyroid drugs. The TCR comes from a female donor with Graves disease. DNA for the CDR3: TGTGCCAGCAGTGATGAGGACACAACGCAGTTCTTC. The encoded protein is CASSDEDTTQFF.